This T cell receptor beta chain is drawn from a study of T cell repertoires in ileal Crohn's disease (dated by TCRdb to 2018 to 2020). Regarding the research as a whole: At the time of surgery, roughly 40% of patients were active smokers, and the median duration of disease was 7.9 years. All patients had surgery for a complication: stricturing disease in 61% and penetrating disease in roughly 39%. About half of the patients received postoperative therapy: eleven to twelve received thiopurines and 15 to 20 received anti-TNF agents. A prospective multicentre cohort supplied the 45 to 60 Crohn's disease patients whose TCR repertoires were analysed. The study was conducted in parallel with a multicentre cohort built to find predictors of early endoscopic recurrence after ileocolonic resection. A Rutgeerts score above i0 was used to define endoscopic postoperative recurrence. The study sequenced about 180 mucosal samples from 57 patients, taken at several locations on the surgical specimen and at postoperative endoscopy.

About 500 nanograms of biopsy DNA per sample were submitted for commercial TCRB immunosequencing. CDR3 regions were amplified from genomic DNA by Adaptive Biotechnology using a two-step, amplification bias-controlled multiplex PCR. The first PCR used primers for every V and J gene segment; the second PCR added barcodes and Illumina adapters. CDR3 libraries were sequenced on an Illumina instrument. On the authors' methods: Analysis combined the vendor-provided pipelines with custom analysis of raw data in R/Bioconductor under R version 3.3.0. Clonality, which ranges from 0 to 1, was calculated as the inverse of the normalised Shannon entropy across all productive clones. High-frequency clones were defined as the share of the repertoire taken up by the top 100 clones, keeping only clones that passed a 95% confidence test. Overlap between samples was measured with the Morisita-Horn index, while repertoire diversity was measured with the Simpson index. Drawn from immuneACCESS, this table holds only the in-frame rearrangements with V and J called that TCRdb kept. Clones are partly lost; checked studies trace under half to an unresolved V gene and leave the rest unexplained. V and J calls plus clone size are reproduced from that table; the DNA served to infer D and trimming. This sample comprises 5,500 to 6,500 clones, about four fifths of them detected only once. Approximately 17% of the sample goes to the ten largest clones.

Adults with ileal or ileocolonic Crohn's disease and an indication for ileocolonic resection were eligible for inclusion. Whole ileal mucosal biopsies were kept frozen at -80 degrees C prior to DNA extraction. Genomic DNA was extracted from frozen whole biopsies with a TRizol-based method and quantified on a NanoDrop 2000 spectrophotometer. Results and caveats for the whole study, not just this receptor: Higher percentages of high-frequency clones at the time of surgery were linked to endoscopic recurrence, and every patient with clonality above 26.8% (18/57) had recurrence. More high-frequency clones were carried by sorted CD8 T cells than by CD4 T cells, suggesting that mucosal expansions were mainly CD8. Mucosal CD4 and CD8 T cells were sorted and sequenced only in a subgroup of patients, the size of which was not stated. Patients who were active smokers at surgery had a significantly higher proportion of clonal expansions than non-smokers (around 25% vs 18%, p=0.02).

Notes on this clone: The antigen it binds to is not known. Per-nucleotide qualities are absent, and no much larger clonotype sits a single base away.

The germline V gene (reference sequence) provides CDR1 LNHDA and CDR2 SQIVND. Trimmed from V: 3 bases; trimmed from J: 4 bases; junction bases lacking a gene match: 8. Its CDR3 holds 15 amino acids, cysteine through phenylalanine. Only the CDR3 part of the read is kept: 45 bases, read in frame from the first base. The clonotype comes from an adult with Crohn's disease. What was sequenced was ileal tissue. The sequence links TRBV19 to TRBJ1-2, with TRBD1 identical over 7 junction bases. The sequence in DNA is TGTGCCAGTAGTATCGGACAGGTGGAAGGCTATGGCTACACCTTC. This codes for CASSIGQVEGYGYTF.